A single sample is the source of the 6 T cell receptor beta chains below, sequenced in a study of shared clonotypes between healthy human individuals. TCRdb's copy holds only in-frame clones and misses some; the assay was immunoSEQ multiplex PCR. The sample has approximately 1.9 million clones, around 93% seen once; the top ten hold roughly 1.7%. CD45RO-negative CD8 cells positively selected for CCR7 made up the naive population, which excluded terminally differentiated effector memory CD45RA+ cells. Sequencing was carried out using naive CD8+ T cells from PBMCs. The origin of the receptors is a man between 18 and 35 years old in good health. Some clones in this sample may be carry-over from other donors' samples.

The CDR3 bases are TGTGCCAGCAGCCGCGACAGGGCGGGGAACACTGAAGCTTTCTTT. Translating gives CASSRDRAGNTEAFF. The chain carries TRBV7-6 and TRBJ1-1, with 7 bases that match TRBD1. This CDR3 region has 15 residues. After removal of 5 bases from V and 1 base from J, the junction contained 7 bases not matched to a gene. CDR1 is SGHVS, CDR2 FNYEAQ, per germline.

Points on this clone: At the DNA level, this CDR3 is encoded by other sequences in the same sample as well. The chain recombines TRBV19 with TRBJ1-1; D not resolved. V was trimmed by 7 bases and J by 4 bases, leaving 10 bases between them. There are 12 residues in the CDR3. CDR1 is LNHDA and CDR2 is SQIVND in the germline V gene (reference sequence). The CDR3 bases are TGTGCCAGTAACACTGGGAGCACTGAAGCTTTCTTT. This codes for CASNTGSTEAFF.

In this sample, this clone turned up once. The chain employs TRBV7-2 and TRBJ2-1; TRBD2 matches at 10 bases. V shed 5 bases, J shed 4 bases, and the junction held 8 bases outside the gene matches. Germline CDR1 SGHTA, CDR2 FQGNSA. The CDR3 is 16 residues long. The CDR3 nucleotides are TGTGCCAGCAGCGTTATGAGCGGGAGGGTTTACAATGAGCAGTTCTTC. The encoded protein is CASSVMSGRVYNEQFF.

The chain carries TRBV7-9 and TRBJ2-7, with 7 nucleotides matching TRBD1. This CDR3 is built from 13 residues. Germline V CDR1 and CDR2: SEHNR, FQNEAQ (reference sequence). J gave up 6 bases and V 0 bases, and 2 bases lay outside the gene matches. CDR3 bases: TGTGCCAGCAGCTTAGCAAACAGGGGCGAGCAGTACTTC. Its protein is CASSLANRGEQYF.

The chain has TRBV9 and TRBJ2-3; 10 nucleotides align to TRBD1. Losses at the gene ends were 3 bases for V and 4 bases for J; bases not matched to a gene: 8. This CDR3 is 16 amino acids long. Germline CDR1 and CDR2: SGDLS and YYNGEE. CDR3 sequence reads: CASSGGPGTGADTQYF. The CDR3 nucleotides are TGTGCCAGCAGCGGGGGGCCCGGGACAGGGGCAGATACGCAGTATTTT.

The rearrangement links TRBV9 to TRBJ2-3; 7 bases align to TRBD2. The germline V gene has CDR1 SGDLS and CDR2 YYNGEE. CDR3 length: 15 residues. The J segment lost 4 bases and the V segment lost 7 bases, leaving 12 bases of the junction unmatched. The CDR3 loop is CASPPGRIPADTQYF. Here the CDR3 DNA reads TGTGCCAGCCCCCCCGGGAGGATTCCCGCAGATACGCAGTATTTT.